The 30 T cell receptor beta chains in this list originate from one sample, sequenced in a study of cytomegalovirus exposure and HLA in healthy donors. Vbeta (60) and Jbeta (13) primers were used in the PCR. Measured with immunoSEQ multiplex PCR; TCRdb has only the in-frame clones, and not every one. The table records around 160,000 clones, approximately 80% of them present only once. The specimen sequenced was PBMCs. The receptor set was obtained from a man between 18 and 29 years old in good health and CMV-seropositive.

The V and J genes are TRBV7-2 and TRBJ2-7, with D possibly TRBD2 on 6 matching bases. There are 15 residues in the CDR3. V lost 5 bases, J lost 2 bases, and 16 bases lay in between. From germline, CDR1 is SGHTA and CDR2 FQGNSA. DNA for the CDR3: TGTGCCAGCAGCCGGGACCGACTAGGGGCCTACGAGCAGTACTTC. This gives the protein CASSRDRLGAYEQYF.

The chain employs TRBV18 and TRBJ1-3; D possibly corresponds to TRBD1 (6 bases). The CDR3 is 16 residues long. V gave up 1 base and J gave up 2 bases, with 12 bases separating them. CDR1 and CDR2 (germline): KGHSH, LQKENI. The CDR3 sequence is CASSPRDPGAGNTIYF. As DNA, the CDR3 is TGTGCCAGCTCACCACGGGACCCAGGGGCTGGAAACACCATATATTTT.

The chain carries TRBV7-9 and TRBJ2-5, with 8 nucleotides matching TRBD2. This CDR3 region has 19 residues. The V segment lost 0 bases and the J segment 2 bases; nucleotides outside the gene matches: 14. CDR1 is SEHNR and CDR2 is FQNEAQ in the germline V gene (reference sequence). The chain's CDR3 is CASSLAFISGTRAQETQYF. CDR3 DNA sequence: TGTGCCAGCAGCTTAGCCTTTATATCGGGGACTAGGGCTCAAGAGACCCAGTACTTC.

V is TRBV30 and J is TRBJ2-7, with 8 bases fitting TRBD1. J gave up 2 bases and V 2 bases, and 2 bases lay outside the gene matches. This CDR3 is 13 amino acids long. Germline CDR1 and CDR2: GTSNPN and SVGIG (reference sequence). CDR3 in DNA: TGTGCCTGGAGTTGGACAGGGACCTACGAGCAGTACTTC. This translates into CAWSWTGTYEQYF.

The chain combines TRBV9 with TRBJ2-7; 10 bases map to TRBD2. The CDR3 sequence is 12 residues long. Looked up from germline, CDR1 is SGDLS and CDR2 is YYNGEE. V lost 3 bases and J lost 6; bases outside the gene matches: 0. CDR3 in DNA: TGTGCCAGCAGCGGGACTAGCGGCGAGCAGTACTTC. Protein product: CASSGTSGEQYF.

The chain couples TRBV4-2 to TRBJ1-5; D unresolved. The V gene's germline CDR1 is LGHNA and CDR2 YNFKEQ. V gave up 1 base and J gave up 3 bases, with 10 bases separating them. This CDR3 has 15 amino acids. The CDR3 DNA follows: TGTGCCAGCAGCCAAGTCAGAGGGAACAATCAGCCCCAGCATTTT. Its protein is CASSQVRGNNQPQHF.

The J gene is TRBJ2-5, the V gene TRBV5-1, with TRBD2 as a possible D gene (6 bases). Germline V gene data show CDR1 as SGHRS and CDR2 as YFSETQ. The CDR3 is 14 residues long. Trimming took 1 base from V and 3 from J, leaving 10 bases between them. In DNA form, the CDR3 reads TGCGCCAGCAGCTTGTTGTGGGAGGAAGAGACCCAGTACTTC. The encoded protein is CASSLLWEEETQYF.

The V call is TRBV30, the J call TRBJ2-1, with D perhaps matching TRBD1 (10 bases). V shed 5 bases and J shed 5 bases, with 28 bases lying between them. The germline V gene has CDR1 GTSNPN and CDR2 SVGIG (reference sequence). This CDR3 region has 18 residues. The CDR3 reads CAWGAGQGRSGRNNEQFF. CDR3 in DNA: TGTGCCTGGGGAGCGGGACAGGGGAGGAGCGGGAGGAACAATGAGCAGTTCTTC.

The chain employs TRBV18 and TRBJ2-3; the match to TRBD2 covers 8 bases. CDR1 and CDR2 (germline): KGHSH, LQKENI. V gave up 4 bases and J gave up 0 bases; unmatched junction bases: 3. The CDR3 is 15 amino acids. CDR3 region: CASSLGLGSTDTQYF. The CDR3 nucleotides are TGTGCCAGCTCACTGGGACTAGGGAGCACAGATACGCAGTATTTT.

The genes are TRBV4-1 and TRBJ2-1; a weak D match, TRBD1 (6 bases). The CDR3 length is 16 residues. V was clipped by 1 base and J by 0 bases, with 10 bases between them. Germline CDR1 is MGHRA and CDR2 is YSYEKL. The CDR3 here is CASSQGRGSSYNEQFF. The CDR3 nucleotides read TGCGCCAGCAGCCAAGGTAGGGGGAGCTCCTACAATGAGCAGTTCTTC.

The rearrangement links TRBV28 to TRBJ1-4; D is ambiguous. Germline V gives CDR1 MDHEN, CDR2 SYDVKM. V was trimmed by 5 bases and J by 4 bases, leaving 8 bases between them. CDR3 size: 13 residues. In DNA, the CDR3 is TGTGCCAGCAGTATCGAGCATAATGAAAAACTGTTTTTT. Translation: CASSIEHNEKLFF.

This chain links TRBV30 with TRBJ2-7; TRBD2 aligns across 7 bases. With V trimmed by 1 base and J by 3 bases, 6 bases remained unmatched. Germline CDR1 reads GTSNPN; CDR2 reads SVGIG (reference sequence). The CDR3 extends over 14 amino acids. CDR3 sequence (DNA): TGTGCCTGGAGTGCGGTGAGCGGGAACTACGAGCAGTACTTC. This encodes CAWSAVSGNYEQYF. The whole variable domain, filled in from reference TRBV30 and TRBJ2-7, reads SQTIHQWPATLVQPVGSPLSLECTVEGTSNPNLYWYRQAAGRGLQLLFYSVGIGQISSEVPQNLSASRPQDRQFILSSKKLLLSDSGFYLCAWSAVSGNYEQYFGPGTRLTVT.

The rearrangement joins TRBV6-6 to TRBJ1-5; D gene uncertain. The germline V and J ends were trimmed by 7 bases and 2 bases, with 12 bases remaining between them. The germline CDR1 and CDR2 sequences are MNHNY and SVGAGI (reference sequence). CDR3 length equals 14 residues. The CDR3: CASNSAGGNQPQHF. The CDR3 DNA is TGTGCCAGCAACTCGGCGGGAGGCAATCAGCCCCAGCATTTT.

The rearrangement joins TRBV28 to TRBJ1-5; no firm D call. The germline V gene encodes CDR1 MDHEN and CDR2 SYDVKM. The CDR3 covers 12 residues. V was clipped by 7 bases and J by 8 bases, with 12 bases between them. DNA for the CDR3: TGTGCCAGCAACCCGAAGAGAGAGCCCCAGCATTTT. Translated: CASNPKREPQHF.

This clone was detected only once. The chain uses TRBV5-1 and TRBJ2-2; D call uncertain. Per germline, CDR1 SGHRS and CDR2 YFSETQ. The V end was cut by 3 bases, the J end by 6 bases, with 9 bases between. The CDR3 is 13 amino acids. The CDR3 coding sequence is TGCGCCAGCAGCTATCGGCAGGCCGGGGAGCTGTTTTTT. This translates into CASSYRQAGELFF.

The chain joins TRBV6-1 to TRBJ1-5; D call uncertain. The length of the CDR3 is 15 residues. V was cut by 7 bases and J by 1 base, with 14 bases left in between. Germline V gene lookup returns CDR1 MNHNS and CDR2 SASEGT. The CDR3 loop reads CASIEGVRSNQPQHF. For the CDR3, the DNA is TGTGCCAGCATAGAGGGAGTAAGGAGCAATCAGCCCCAGCATTTT.

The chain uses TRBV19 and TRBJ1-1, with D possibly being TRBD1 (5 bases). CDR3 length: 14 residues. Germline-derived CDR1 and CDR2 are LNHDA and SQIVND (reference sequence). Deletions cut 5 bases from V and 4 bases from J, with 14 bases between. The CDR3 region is CASSLGRVSTEAFF. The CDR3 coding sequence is TGTGCCAGTAGTTTGGGCAGGGTAAGCACTGAAGCTTTCTTT.

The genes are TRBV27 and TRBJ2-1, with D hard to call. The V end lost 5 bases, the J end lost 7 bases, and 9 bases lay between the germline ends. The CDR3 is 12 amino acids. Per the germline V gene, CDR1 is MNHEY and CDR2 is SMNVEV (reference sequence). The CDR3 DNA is TGTGCCAGCAGTCCTAACGCAAATGAGCAGTTCTTC. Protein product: CASSPNANEQFF.

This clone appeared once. CDR3 DNA sequence: TGTGCCAGCAGCGTAGGTTGGGGCGACAATGAGCAGTTCTTC. Translated, it gives CASSVGWGDNEQFF. V gene TRBV9 combines with J gene TRBJ2-1; a possible D gene is TRBD1 (5 bases). CDR1 is SGDLS, CDR2 YYNGEE, per germline. The V gene lost 0 bases and the J gene lost 5 bases, with 9 bases spanning the gap. This CDR3 contains 14 residues.

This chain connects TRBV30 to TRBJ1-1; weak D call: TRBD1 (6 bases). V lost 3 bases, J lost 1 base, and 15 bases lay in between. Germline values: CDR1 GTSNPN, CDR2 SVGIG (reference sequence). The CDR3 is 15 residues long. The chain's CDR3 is CAWRPPPGENTEAFF. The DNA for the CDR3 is TGTGCCTGGAGACCCCCGCCAGGGGAGAACACTGAAGCTTTCTTT.

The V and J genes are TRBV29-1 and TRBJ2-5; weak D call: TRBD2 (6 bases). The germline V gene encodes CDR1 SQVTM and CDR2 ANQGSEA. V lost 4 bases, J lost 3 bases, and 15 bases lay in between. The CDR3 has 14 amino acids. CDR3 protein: CSVGKLGTEETQYF. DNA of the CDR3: TGCAGCGTTGGAAAACTAGGGACTGAAGAGACCCAGTACTTC.

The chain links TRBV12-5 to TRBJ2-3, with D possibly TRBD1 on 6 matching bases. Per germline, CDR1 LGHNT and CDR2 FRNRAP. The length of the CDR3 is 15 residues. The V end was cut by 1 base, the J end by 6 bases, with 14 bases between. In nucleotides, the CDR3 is TGTGCTAGTGGTTTGGATAACAGGGTAGGTGATACGCAGTATTTT. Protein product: CASGLDNRVGDTQYF.

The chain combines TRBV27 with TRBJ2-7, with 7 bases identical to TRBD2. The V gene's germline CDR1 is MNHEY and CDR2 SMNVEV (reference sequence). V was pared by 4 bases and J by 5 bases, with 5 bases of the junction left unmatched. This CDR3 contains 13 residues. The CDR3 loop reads CASSSSLANEQYF. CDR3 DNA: TGTGCCAGCAGTTCCTCACTAGCGAACGAGCAGTACTTC.

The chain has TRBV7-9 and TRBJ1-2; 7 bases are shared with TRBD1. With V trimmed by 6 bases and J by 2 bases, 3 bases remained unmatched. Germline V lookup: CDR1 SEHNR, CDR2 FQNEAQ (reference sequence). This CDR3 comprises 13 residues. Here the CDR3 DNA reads TGTGCCAGCAGATCGACAGGGAACTATGGCTACACCTTC. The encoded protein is CASRSTGNYGYTF.

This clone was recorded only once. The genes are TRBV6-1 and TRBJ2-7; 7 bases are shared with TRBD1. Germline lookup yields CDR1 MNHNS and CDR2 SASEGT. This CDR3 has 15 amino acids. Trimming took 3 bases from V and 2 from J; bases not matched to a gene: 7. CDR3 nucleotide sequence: TGTGCCAGCAGTGACCTGACAGGGTCGCCCTACGAGCAGTACTTC. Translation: CASSDLTGSPYEQYF.

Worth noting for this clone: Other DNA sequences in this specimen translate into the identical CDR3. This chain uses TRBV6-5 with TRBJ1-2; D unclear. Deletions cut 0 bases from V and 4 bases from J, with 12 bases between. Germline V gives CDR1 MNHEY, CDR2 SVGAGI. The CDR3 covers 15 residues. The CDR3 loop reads CASSYSTGGTYGYTF. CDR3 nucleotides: TGTGCCAGCAGTTACTCGACTGGAGGAACCTATGGCTACACCTTC.

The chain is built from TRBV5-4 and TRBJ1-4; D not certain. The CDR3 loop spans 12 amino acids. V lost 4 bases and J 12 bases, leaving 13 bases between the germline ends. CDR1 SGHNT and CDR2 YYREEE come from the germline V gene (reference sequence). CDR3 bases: TGTGCCAGCAGCGCTGACAACGCAGAACTGTTTTTT. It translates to CASSADNAELFF.

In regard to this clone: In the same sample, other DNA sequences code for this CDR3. The CDR3 region is CASSLLLGGQAYEQYF. The DNA for the CDR3 is TGTGCCAGCAGCTTATTATTAGGGGGACAAGCCTACGAGCAGTACTTC. The genes are TRBV11-2 and TRBJ2-7; maybe TRBD1 (6 bases). Trimming removed 2 bases at V and 2 bases at J, with 16 bases between. Germline CDR1 SGHAT, CDR2 FQNNGV. This CDR3 comprises 16 residues.

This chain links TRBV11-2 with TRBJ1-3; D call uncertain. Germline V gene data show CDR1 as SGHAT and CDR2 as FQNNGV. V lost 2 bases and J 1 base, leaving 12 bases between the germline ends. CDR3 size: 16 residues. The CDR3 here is CASSLIGSSSGNTIYF. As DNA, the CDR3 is TGTGCCAGCAGCTTAATCGGGAGTTCTTCTGGAAACACCATATATTTT.

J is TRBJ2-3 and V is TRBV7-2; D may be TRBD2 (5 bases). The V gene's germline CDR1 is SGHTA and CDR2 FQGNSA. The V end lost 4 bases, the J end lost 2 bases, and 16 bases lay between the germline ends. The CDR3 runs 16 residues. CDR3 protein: CASSSVSGENTDTQYF. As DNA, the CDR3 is TGTGCCAGCAGCTCCGTCAGTGGGGAGAACACAGATACGCAGTATTTT. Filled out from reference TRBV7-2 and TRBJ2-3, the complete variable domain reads GAGVSQSPSNKVTEKGKDVELRCDPISGHTALYWYRQSLGQGLEFLIYFQGNSAPDKSGLPSDRFSAERTGGSVSTLTIQRTQQEDSAVYLCASSSVSGENTDTQYFGPGTRLTVL.